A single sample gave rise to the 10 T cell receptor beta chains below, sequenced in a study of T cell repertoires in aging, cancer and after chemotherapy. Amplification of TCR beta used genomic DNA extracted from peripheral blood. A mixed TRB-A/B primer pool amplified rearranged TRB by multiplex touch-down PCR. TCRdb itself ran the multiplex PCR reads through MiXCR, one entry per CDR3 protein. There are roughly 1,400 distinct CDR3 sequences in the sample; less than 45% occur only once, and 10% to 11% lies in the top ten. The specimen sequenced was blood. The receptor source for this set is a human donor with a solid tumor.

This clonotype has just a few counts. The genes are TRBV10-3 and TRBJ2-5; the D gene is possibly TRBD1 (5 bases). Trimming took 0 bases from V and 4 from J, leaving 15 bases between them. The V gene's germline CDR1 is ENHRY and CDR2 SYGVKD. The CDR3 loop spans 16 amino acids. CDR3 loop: CAISESTQASGETQYF. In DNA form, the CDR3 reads TGTGCCATCAGTGAGTCGACACAGGCCTCTGGAGAGACCCAGTACTTC.

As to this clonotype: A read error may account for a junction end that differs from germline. The CDR3 loop is CAWRARQHSYKQYF. CDR3 nucleotides: TGTGCCTGGAGAGCCCGACAGCACTCCTACAAGCAGTACTTC. The chain carries TRBV30 and TRBJ2-7, with D possibly being TRBD1 (5 bases). The CDR3 consists of 14 residues. Germline V gene data show CDR1 as GTSNPN and CDR2 as SVGIG (reference sequence).

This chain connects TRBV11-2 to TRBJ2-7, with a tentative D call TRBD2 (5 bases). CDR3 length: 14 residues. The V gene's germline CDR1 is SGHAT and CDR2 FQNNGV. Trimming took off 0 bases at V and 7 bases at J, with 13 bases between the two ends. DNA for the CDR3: TGTGCCAGCAGCTTAGAAACTAGATCGTGGGAGCAGTACTTC. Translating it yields CASSLETRSWEQYF. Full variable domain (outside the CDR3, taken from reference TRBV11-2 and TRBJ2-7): EAGVAQSPRYKIIEKRQSVAFWCNPISGHATLYWYQQILGQGPKLLIQFQNNGVVDDSQLPKDRFSAERLKGVDSTLKIQPAKLEDSAVYLCASSLETRSWEQYFGPGTRLTVT.

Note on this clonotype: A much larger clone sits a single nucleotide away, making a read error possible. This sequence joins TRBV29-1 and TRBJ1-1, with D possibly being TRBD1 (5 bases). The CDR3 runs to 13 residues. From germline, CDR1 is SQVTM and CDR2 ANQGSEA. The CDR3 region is CSAAGRSDTEALF. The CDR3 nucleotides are TGCAGCGCCGCGGGACGGTCGGACACTGAAGCTTTATTT.

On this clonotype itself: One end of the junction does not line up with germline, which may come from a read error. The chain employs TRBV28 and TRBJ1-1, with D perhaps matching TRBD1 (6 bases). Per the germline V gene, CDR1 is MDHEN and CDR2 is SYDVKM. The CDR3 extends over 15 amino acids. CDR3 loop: CVSSLWGAGAAEAFF. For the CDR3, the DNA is TGTGTCAGCAGTTTATGGGGGGCTGGTGCGGCTGAAGCTTTCTTT. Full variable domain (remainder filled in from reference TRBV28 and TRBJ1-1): DVKVTQSSRYLVKRTGEKVFLECVQDMDHENMFWYRQDPGLGLRLIYFSYDVKMKEKGDIPEGYSVSREKKERFSLILESASTNQTSMYLCVSSLWGAGAAEAFFGQGTRLTVV.

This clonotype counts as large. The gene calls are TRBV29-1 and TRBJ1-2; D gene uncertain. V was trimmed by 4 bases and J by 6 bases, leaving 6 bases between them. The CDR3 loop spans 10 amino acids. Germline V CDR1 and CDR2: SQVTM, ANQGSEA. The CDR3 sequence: CSVGQDGYTF. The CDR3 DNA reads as TGCAGCGTTGGACAAGATGGCTACACCTTC.

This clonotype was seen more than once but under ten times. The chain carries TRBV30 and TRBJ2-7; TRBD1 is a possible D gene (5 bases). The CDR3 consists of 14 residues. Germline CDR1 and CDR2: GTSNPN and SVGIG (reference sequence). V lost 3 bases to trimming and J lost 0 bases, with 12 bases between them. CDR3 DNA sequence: TGTGCCTGGAGAGCCCGACAGCACTCCTACGAGCAGTACTTC. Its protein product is CAWRARQHSYEQYF.

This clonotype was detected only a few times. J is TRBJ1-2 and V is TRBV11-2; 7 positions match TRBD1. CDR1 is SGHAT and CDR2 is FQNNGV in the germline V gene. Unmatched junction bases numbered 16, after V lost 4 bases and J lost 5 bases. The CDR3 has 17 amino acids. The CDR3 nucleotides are TGTGCCAGCAGCTCTGTGAGGGGGCAGGGAGGTGCATATGGCTACACCTTC. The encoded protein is CASSSVRGQGGAYGYTF.

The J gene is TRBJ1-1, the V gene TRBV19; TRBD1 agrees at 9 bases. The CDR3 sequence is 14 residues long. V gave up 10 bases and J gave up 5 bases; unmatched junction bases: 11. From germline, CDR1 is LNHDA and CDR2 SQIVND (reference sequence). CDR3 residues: CATRLQGAGTEAFF. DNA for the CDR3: TGTGCCACTCGGTTACAGGGGGCCGGGACTGAAGCTTTCTTT.

The CDR3 spells CASSQRQGSVYGYTF. The CDR3 DNA sequence: TGTGCCAGCAGCCAAAGGCAGGGTAGCGTCTATGGCTACACCTTC. The chain couples TRBV4-2 to TRBJ1-2; perhaps TRBD1 as D (5 bases). CDR1 and CDR2 from the germline V gene are LGHNA and YNFKEQ. The CDR3 covers 15 residues. With 2 bases removed from V and 4 bases from J, the gap between germline ends came to 14 bases.